The 29 T cell receptor beta chains given below trace back to one sample, sequenced in a study of regulatory T cells in long-lasting Graves disease. Time point: newly diagnosed GD, antithyroid drugs for less than 3 months. RNA from PBMCs was the source of the TCR library. Construction of the TCR beta libraries employed iRepertoire HTBI primers in conjunction with Arm-PCR of CDR3 regions. TCRdb re-called the multiplex PCR reads with MiXCR, one entry per CDR3 protein. Found here are over 350,000 distinct CDR3 sequences, 15% of them singletons; the top ten hold 7.8%. These data also featured in a second study, about T cells in Graves' hyperthyroidism and ophthalmopathy.

The input for sequencing was peripheral blood mononuclear cells (PBMCs), taken at new diagnosis, from a patient treated with antithyroid drugs. The receptor source for this set is a woman aged 40 to 49 with Graves disease.

The sample holds many counts of this clonotype. V usage is TRBV15 and J usage is TRBJ1-2; D is unresolved. Germline V gene lookup returns CDR1 LNHNV and CDR2 YYDKDF (reference sequence). V was pared by 0 bases and J by 7 bases, with 6 bases between. This CDR3 spans 12 amino acids. As DNA, the CDR3 is TGTGCCACCAGCAGAGATATAAGTGGCTACACCTTC. It translates to CATSRDISGYTF.

This clonotype was recorded many times. The chain combines TRBV27 with TRBJ2-1, with 13 nucleotides matching TRBD2. Germline values: CDR1 MNHEY, CDR2 SMNVEV (reference sequence). V gave up 6 bases and J gave up 10 bases; unmatched junction bases: 3. The CDR3 contains 13 residues. The CDR3 bases are TGTGCCAGCAGCGCGGGACTAGCGGGAGAGCAGTTCTTC. This codes for CASSAGLAGEQFF.

The chain couples TRBV7-8 to TRBJ1-2; TRBD1 is a possible D gene (5 bases). The CDR3 runs 14 residues. The ends were cut back, 3 bases at V and 0 bases at J, with 8 bases in the middle. The germline V gene encodes CDR1 SGHVS and CDR2 FQNEAQ. CDR3: CASSFQGANYGYTF. In DNA form, the CDR3 reads TGTGCCAGCAGCTTCCAGGGTGCTAACTATGGCTACACCTTC.

This clonotype was recorded many times. CDR3 loop: CASSLSWEPGELFF. CDR3 coding DNA: TGTGCCAGCAGCCTCTCGTGGGAGCCCGGGGAGCTGTTTTTT. The V and J genes are TRBV11-3 and TRBJ2-2; perhaps TRBD2 as D (5 bases). The length of the CDR3 is 14 residues. The germline V gene encodes CDR1 SGHNT and CDR2 YENEEA. V was pared by 5 bases and J by 6 bases, with 13 bases between. Supplemented by reference TRBV11-3 and TRBJ2-2, the full variable domain reads EAGVVQSPRYKIIEKKQPVAFWCNPISGHNTLYWYLQNLGQGPELLIRYENEEAVDDSQLPKDRFSAERLKGVDSTLKIQPAELGDSAVYLCASSLSWEPGELFFGEGSRLTVL.

This clonotype has ten or more counts. The chain combines TRBV11-2 with TRBJ2-3; D remains ambiguous. The CDR3 is 14 residues long. Trimming shortened V by 2 bases and J by 4 bases, and 10 bases separated the two germline ends. CDR1 and CDR2 (germline): SGHAT, FQNNGV. DNA of the CDR3: TGTGCCAGCAGCTTACCCCACCTTGCAGATACGCAGTATTTT. Its protein is CASSLPHLADTQYF.

The table lists this clonotype with many counts. The chain couples TRBV28 to TRBJ1-2; no clear D gene. The germline gives CDR1 MDHEN, CDR2 SYDVKM. There are 16 residues in the CDR3. Trimming removed 4 bases from V and 4 bases from J, with 19 bases in between. This chain's CDR3 is CASSSPLEGSIYGYTF. CDR3 sequence (DNA): TGTGCCAGCAGTTCCCCCCTAGAAGGTTCCATCTATGGCTACACCTTC.

This clonotype was seen a handful of times. The chain links TRBV5-1 to TRBJ2-1, with TRBD2 as a possible D gene (5 bases). From germline, CDR1 is SGHRS and CDR2 YFSETQ. The CDR3 contains 18 residues. Trimming pared 0 bases from V and 1 base from J, leaving 17 bases between. As DNA, the CDR3 is TGCGCCAGCAGCTTGGGGGCGTTGAGGGAGAGTTCCTACAATGAGCAGTTCTTC. This encodes CASSLGALRESSYNEQFF.

This clonotype was counted only a few times. V and J are TRBV20-1 and TRBJ2-3; TRBD2 matches at 9 bases. This CDR3 is built from 16 residues. V lost 5 bases and J lost 4; bases outside the gene matches: 13. CDR1 is DFQATT and CDR2 is SNEGSKA in the germline V gene (reference sequence). CDR3 loop: CSAHGLAGTGPDTQYF. The CDR3 nucleotides are TGCAGTGCTCACGGGCTAGCGGGAACAGGGCCAGATACGCAGTATTTT.

This clonotype showed up many times. CDR3 loop: CASSSPDRAGNTIYF. CDR3 sequence (DNA): TGTGCCAGCAGTTCCCCCGACAGGGCTGGAAACACCATATATTTT. The rearrangement links TRBV28 to TRBJ1-3; 7 bases map to TRBD1. The CDR3 is made up of 15 amino acids. In germline, CDR1 is MDHEN, CDR2 SYDVKM. The ends lost 4 bases at V and 2 bases at J; junction bases unmatched: 5.

The chain links TRBV27 to TRBJ2-7; 9 bases align to TRBD2. V gave up 2 bases and J gave up 0 bases; unmatched junction bases: 2. CDR1 is MNHEY and CDR2 is SMNVEV in the germline V gene (reference sequence). The CDR3 is 15 residues long. The chain's CDR3 is CASSLVAGDSYEQYF. CDR3 sequence (DNA): TGTGCCAGCAGTTTAGTAGCGGGAGACTCCTACGAGCAGTACTTC.

This clonotype was seen only a few times. The chain links TRBV29-1 to TRBJ2-7; TRBD2 aligns across 14 bases. This CDR3 has 13 residues. Germline V lookup: CDR1 SQVTM, CDR2 ANQGSEA. J lost 6 bases, V lost 5 bases, and 3 bases had no gene match. CDR3 DNA: TGCAGCGTTCCTGGGACTAGCGGGAGCGAGCAGTACTTC. This translates into CSVPGTSGSEQYF.

This clonotype was counted at least ten times. CDR3 nucleotides: TGTGCCAGCAGTACGGGACTAGCGAGTACGCAGTATTTT. Its protein is CASSTGLASTQYF. The chain couples TRBV6-1 to TRBJ2-3; 10 bases are a match to TRBD2. Per germline, CDR1 MNHNS and CDR2 SASEGT. CDR3 size: 13 residues. Unmatched junction bases numbered 4, after V lost 5 bases and J lost 8 bases.

The V and J genes are TRBV19 and TRBJ1-1; D ambiguous. Germline V gives CDR1 LNHDA, CDR2 SQIVND (reference sequence). V was pared by 4 bases and J by 0 bases, with 6 bases between. This CDR3 has 13 amino acids. CDR3 DNA sequence: TGTGCCAGTAGTACAAAAATGAACACTGAAGCTTTCTTT. This sequence encodes CASSTKMNTEAFF.

Ten or more counts support this clonotype. V usage is TRBV27 and J usage is TRBJ2-7; D call uncertain. Trimming took 3 bases from V and 7 from J, leaving 16 bases between them. CDR3 length: 14 residues. Germline V gene lookup returns CDR1 MNHEY and CDR2 SMNVEV (reference sequence). CDR3 in amino acids: CASSLPGPPWEQYF. CDR3 DNA: TGTGCCAGCAGTTTGCCCGGACCGCCTTGGGAGCAGTACTTC.

In its sample, this clonotype was seen many times. The chain combines TRBV12-3 or TRBV12-4 with TRBJ2-3; D unresolved. The CDR3 runs to 13 residues. Trimming pared 6 bases from V and 8 bases from J, leaving 15 bases between. The CDR3 nucleotides read TGTGCCAGCAGCCTAGATGTACCCTTTACGCAGTATTTT. Protein sequence: CASSLDVPFTQYF.

This clonotype has just a few counts. Being one base from a much bigger clone, this may be a read error. The rearrangement uses TRBV12-3 or TRBV12-4 and TRBJ1-6; D perhaps matches TRBD1 (6 bases). The length of the CDR3 is 14 residues. The CDR3 DNA reads as TGTGCCAGCAGTTCCAGGGACAAGAATTCACCCCCCCACTTT. Amino acids: CASSSRDKNSPPHF.

About this clonotype itself: A junction boundary mismatches the germline segment, possibly from a read error. This chain joins TRBV19 and TRBJ2-3; TRBD2 might be the D (6 bases). In germline, CDR1 is LNHDA, CDR2 SQIVND (reference sequence). This CDR3 has 14 amino acids. The CDR3 spells CASAGQLSIDTQYF. DNA of the CDR3: TGTGCCAGTGCGGGGCAGTTAAGCATAGATACGCAGTATTTT.

This clonotype showed up just a few times. The chain joins TRBV25-1 to TRBJ2-3, with 14 bases that match TRBD2. The CDR3 runs to 19 residues. CDR1 is MGHDK and CDR2 is SYGVNS in the germline V gene. Losses at the gene ends were 1 base for V and 4 bases for J; bases not matched to a gene: 10. The CDR3 protein is CASSESPPPGLAGADTQYF. The CDR3 nucleotides are TGTGCCAGCAGTGAATCCCCCCCCCCGGGACTAGCGGGAGCAGATACGCAGTATTTT.

This clonotype was recorded many times. The rearrangement links TRBV13 to TRBJ2-7, with D tentatively TRBD2 (6 bases). Trimming stripped 4 bases from V and 0 bases from J, with 16 bases between. The germline gives CDR1 PRHDT, CDR2 FYEKMQ (reference sequence). This CDR3 is built from 16 residues. In DNA form, the CDR3 reads TGTGCCAGCAGCTCCTACCGGTTGGGACTCTCCTACGAGCAGTACTTC. It is translated as CASSSYRLGLSYEQYF.

This clonotype was counted ten times or more. The chain is built from TRBV3-1 and TRBJ2-2, with no clear D. The CDR3 length is 14 residues. The germline gives CDR1 LGHDT, CDR2 YNNKEL (reference sequence). Trimming pared 0 bases from V and 1 base from J, leaving 3 bases between. For the CDR3, the DNA is TGTGCCAGCAGCCAAGAATTGAACACCGGGGAGCTGTTTTTT. Its protein is CASSQELNTGELFF. The variable domain in full, with the rest retrieved from reference TRBV3-1 and TRBJ2-2, is DTAVSQTPKYLVTQMGNDKSIKCEQNLGHDTMYWYKQDSKKFLKIMFSYNNKELIINETVPNRFSPKSPDKAHLNLHINSLELGDSAVYFCASSQELNTGELFFGEGSRLTVL.

In this sample, this clonotype turned up many times. This sequence joins TRBV11-2 and TRBJ2-4; D remains ambiguous. CDR3 length equals 14 residues. Per germline, CDR1 SGHAT and CDR2 FQNNGV. V dropped 3 bases and J dropped 6 bases, with 12 bases sitting between them. As DNA, the CDR3 is TGTGCCAGCAGCTTTGACCGGGCTGGAAACATTCAGTACTTC. It codes for CASSFDRAGNIQYF.

The sample holds many counts of this clonotype. V is TRBV15 and J is TRBJ2-5; perhaps TRBD2 as D (6 bases). Germline CDR1 and CDR2: LNHNV and YYDKDF (reference sequence). The V gene lost 0 bases and the J gene lost 5 bases, with 22 bases spanning the gap. The CDR3 contains 18 residues. This CDR3 is CATSRDPPGEGRWETQYF. The CDR3 coding sequence is TGTGCCACCAGCAGAGACCCCCCGGGGGAAGGCCGTTGGGAGACCCAGTACTTC. The full variable domain, with the rest looked up from reference TRBV15 and TRBJ2-5, is DAMVIQNPRYQVTQFGKPVTLSCSQTLNHNVMYWYQQKSSQAPKLLFHYYDKDFNNEADTPDNFQSRRPNTSFCFLDIRSPGLGDTAMYLCATSRDPPGEGRWETQYFGPGTRLLVL.

This clonotype was seen only a few times. The chain combines TRBV5-1 with TRBJ2-6, with D tentatively TRBD2 (6 bases). Germline V gene data show CDR1 as SGHRS and CDR2 as YFSETQ. This CDR3 has 18 residues. With 3 bases removed from V and 0 bases from J, the gap between germline ends came to 16 bases. The CDR3 loop is CASSWRGSPTSGANVLTF. The CDR3 nucleotides read TGCGCCAGCAGCTGGCGGGGTAGCCCTACCTCTGGGGCCAACGTCCTGACTTTC.

This clonotype has just a few counts. The V and J genes are TRBV20-1 and TRBJ2-1; perhaps D is TRBD1 or TRBD2 (5 bases each). This CDR3 has 14 amino acids. The germline V gene encodes CDR1 DFQATT and CDR2 SNEGSKA (reference sequence). V was shortened by 2 bases and J by 2 bases, with 10 bases between the two germline ends. The CDR3 region has the DNA TGCAGTGCTAGACAGGGAGTCACCTACAATGAGCAGTTCTTC. It codes for CSARQGVTYNEQFF.

The chain recombines TRBV20-1 with TRBJ1-2, with TRBD1 as a possible D gene (5 bases). CDR3 length equals 13 residues. Germline V CDR1 and CDR2: DFQATT, SNEGSKA (reference sequence). V lost 6 bases and J lost 4, with 15 bases in between. The CDR3 is CSALARDGYGYTF. The CDR3 DNA sequence: TGCAGTGCCCTCGCCAGGGACGGCTATGGCTACACCTTC.

This clonotype was recorded many times. The chain joins TRBV30 to TRBJ2-3, with 8 bases matching TRBD2. The V gene end was trimmed by 2 bases and the J gene end by 5 bases; junction bases not matched to a gene: 12. Germline V gene sequence: CDR1 GTSNPN, CDR2 SVGIG (reference sequence). The CDR3 contains 16 residues. CDR3 nucleotide sequence: TGTGCCTGGAGTCGCCTCGGAATAGCGGGACTAGATACGCAGTATTTT. Translated, it gives CAWSRLGIAGLDTQYF.

Many counts were recorded for this clonotype. The V gene is TRBV12-3 or TRBV12-4, the J gene TRBJ2-1, with D perhaps matching TRBD1 (5 bases). V lost 5 bases, J lost 4 bases, and 24 bases lay in between. The length of the CDR3 is 18 residues. The CDR3 here is CASSAYDMGRVGYNEQFF. CDR3 sequence (DNA): TGTGCCAGCAGTGCCTACGACATGGGCAGGGTAGGGTACAATGAGCAGTTCTTC.

The chain is built from TRBV2 and TRBJ1-5; D perhaps matches TRBD1 (5 bases). Germline CDR1 and CDR2: SNHLY and FYNNEI. This CDR3 has 15 amino acids. Trimming shortened V by 0 bases and J by 5 bases, and 11 bases separated the two germline ends. The CDR3 DNA sequence: TGTGCCAGCAGTGAAGCCGGGGGGGTCGATCAGCCCCAGCATTTT. This sequence encodes CASSEAGGVDQPQHF.

V is TRBV5-1 and J is TRBJ1-5, with 10 bases aligning to TRBD1. The junction had 5 bases not matched to a gene; V was cut back by 4 bases and J by 7 bases. This CDR3 spans 14 amino acids. Germline CDR1 SGHRS, CDR2 YFSETQ. CDR3 coding DNA: TGCGCCAGCAGCCCCGGACAGGGGGTCCAGCCCCAGCATTTT. Its translation: CASSPGQGVQPQHF. The full variable domain, in which reference TRBV5-1 and TRBJ1-5 provide the parts outside the CDR3, is KAGVTQTPRYLIKTRGQQVTLSCSPISGHRSVSWYQQTPGQGLQFLFEYFSETQRNKGNFPGRFSGRQFSNSRSEMNVSTLELGDSALYLCASSPGQGVQPQHFGDGTRLSIL.